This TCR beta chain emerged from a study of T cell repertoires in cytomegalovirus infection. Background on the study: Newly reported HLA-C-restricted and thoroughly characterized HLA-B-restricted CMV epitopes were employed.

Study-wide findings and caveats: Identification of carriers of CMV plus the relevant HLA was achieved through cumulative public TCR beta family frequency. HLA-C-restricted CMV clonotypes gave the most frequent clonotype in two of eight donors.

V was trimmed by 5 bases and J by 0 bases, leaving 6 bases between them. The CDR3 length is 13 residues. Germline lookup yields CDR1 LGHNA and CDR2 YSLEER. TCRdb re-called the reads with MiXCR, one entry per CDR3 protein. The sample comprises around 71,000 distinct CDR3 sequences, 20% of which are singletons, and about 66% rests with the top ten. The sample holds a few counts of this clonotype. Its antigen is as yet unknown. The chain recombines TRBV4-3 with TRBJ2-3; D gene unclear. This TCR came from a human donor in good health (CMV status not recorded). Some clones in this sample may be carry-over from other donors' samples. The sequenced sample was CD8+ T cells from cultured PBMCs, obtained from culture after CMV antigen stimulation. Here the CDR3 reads CASSYRSTDTQYF. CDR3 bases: TGCGCCAGCAGCTACCGGAGCACAGATACGCAGTATTTT.